The 5 T cell receptor beta chains below were found in one sample sequenced in a study of blood T cell repertoires in COVID-19. The protocol was immunoSEQ multiplex PCR, while the TCRdb copy is restricted to in-frame clones and leaves out a portion. In the table there are roughly 260,000 clones, more than 75% of which are singletons. Sequenced: peripheral blood. The receptors shown here come from a man aged 35-49 years who had recovered from COVID-19.

This clone was observed a handful of times. V gene TRBV29-1 combines with J gene TRBJ1-4; 7 bases are a match to TRBD1. Germline V gene lookup returns CDR1 SQVTM and CDR2 ANQGSEA. The CDR3 sequence is 14 residues long. The V gene end was trimmed by 6 bases and the J gene end by 4 bases; junction bases not matched to a gene: 8. The CDR3 DNA is TGCAGCGTGGGAACGACAGGGAATAATGAAAAACTGTTTTTT. This encodes CSVGTTGNNEKLFF.

This sequence joins TRBV11-2 and TRBJ2-1; 7 bases line up with TRBD1. V shed 1 base, J shed 7 bases, and the junction held 4 bases outside the gene matches. The CDR3 extends over 14 amino acids. CDR1 and CDR2 (germline): SGHAT, FQNNGV. Written as DNA, the CDR3 is TGTGCCAGCAGCTTAGGGGACAGTGATAATGAGCAGTTCTTC. It translates to CASSLGDSDNEQFF.

The J gene is TRBJ2-1, the V gene TRBV19, with TRBD2 as a possible D gene (5 bases). CDR1 and CDR2 from the germline V gene are LNHDA and SQIVND (reference sequence). There are 13 residues in the CDR3. V dropped 8 bases and J dropped 9 bases, with 17 bases sitting between them. In DNA, the CDR3 is TGTGCCAGTTCGGGATGGGGTAGAGGTGAGCAGTTCTTC. It encodes CASSGWGRGEQFF.

The chain links TRBV5-4 to TRBJ2-3, with TRBD2 matching over 10 bases. V was clipped by 6 bases and J by 1 base; unmatched bases: 8. Germline values: CDR1 SGHNT, CDR2 YYREEE (reference sequence). The CDR3 is made up of 16 amino acids. The CDR3 sequence: CASTPSGSPGTDTQYF. The CDR3 nucleotides are TGTGCCAGCACCCCTAGCGGGAGTCCCGGCACAGATACGCAGTATTTT.

The chain links TRBV23-1 to TRBJ2-7; D uncertain. TRBV23-1 has ORF status, its function being uncertain. The CDR3 runs to 11 residues. V was clipped by 9 bases and J by 3 bases, with 9 bases between them. CDR3 residues: CASRGNYEQYF. In DNA, the CDR3 is TGCGCCAGTAGAGGTAACTACGAGCAGTACTTC.